This TCR beta chain came from a study of T cell responses to AZD1222 COVID-19 vaccine. Study findings and constraints: Unmutated variant regions are reportedly targeted by nearly half of spike-specific TCRs. Donors were mostly white British, more females; clonal diversity possibly underestimated. Baseline seropositivity occurred in only 5 to 7 AZD1222 recipients.

V dropped 4 bases and J dropped 8 bases, with 14 bases sitting between them. Germline CDR1 SNHLY, CDR2 FYNNEI. The CDR3 is 13 residues long. About this clone itself: Its antigen is still unknown.

Using immunoSEQ multiplex PCR, the repertoire was profiled, and TCRdb retains in-frame clones only, with some absent. Altogether around 160,000 clones are present, 93% being singletons, with the ten largest covering under 2%. Sequenced here: peripheral blood, sampled on day 0 of AZD1222 vaccination. This clonotype was obtained from an adult in good health. The chain joins TRBV2 to TRBJ1-1, with D perhaps matching TRBD1 (6 bases). The CDR3 loop is CASSGYRVSEAFF. The DNA for the CDR3 is TGTGCCAGCAGTGGCTACAGGGTTTCAGAAGCTTTCTTT.